The TCR beta chain described here comes from a study of regulatory T cells in long-lasting Graves disease. CDR3 size: 13 residues. Trimming took 6 bases from V and 4 from J, leaving 13 bases between them. CDR1 is MNHNS, CDR2 SASEGT, per germline. Arm-PCR of CDR3 regions and iRepertoire HTBI primers were used to build TCR beta libraries. TCRdb ran MiXCR on the multiplex PCR reads and lists one entry per CDR3 protein. The top ten hold 20% to 25% of the sample, which has some 350,000 distinct CDR3 sequences, under 20% seen once. Study-wide results and caveats: With under 3,500 shared public clonotypes, persistent patients exceeded new patients, who shared around 970.

This clonotype was counted ten times or more. Its antigen is currently unknown. The time point denotes: newly diagnosed GD, antithyroid drugs for less than 3 months. There was RNA extracted from PBMCs, and the TCR library was made from it. This sample also belongs to another study, concerning T cells in Graves' hyperthyroidism and ophthalmopathy.

The sample here was peripheral blood mononuclear cells (PBMCs), taken at new diagnosis, from a patient treated with antithyroid drugs. The source of this sequence is a woman between 18 and 29 years old with Graves disease. The chain combines TRBV6-1 with TRBJ2-7; D may correspond to TRBD1 or TRBD2 (6 bases each). The CDR3 region has the DNA TGTGCCAGCAGGATAACGGGGGCTTACGAGCAGTACTTC. Translating it yields CASRITGAYEQYF.